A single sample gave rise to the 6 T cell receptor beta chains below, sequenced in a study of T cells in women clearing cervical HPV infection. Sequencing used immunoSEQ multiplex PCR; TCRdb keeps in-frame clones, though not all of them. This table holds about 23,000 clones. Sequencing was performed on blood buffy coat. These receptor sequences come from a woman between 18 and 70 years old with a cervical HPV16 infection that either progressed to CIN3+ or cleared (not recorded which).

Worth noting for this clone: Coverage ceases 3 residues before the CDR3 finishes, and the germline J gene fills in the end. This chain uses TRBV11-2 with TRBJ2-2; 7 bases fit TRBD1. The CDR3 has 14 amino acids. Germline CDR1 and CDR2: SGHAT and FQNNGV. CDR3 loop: CASSMTGIHEKLFF. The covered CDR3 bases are TGTGCCAGCAGCATGACAGGGATTCATGAAAAG.

The CDR3 region is CASSTPDRGKAGELFF. The CDR3 bases that were read are TGTGCCAGCAGCACGCCTGACAGGGGAAAGGCCGGGGAG. The chain links TRBV13 to TRBJ2-2; 8 bases are a match to TRBD1. The read stops 3 residues short of the end of the CDR3; the missing end is completed from the germline J gene. V gave up 5 bases and J gave up 6 bases; unmatched junction bases: 11. The CDR3 covers 16 residues. From germline, CDR1 is PRHDT and CDR2 FYEKMQ (reference sequence).

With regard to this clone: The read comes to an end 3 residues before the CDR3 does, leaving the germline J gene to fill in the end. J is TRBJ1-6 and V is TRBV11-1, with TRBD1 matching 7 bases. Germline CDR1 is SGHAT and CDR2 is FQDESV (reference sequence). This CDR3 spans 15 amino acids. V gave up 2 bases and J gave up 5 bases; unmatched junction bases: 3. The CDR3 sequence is CASSLLGGDNSPLHF. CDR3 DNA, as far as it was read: TGTGCCAGCAGCTTATTAGGGGGCGATAATTCACCC.

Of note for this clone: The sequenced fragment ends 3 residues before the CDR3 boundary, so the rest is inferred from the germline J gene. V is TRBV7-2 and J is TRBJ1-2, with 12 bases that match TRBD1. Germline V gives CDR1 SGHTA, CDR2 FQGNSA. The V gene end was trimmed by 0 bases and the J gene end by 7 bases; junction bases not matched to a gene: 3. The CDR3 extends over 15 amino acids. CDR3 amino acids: CASSLAGDRGPGYTF. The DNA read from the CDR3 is TGTGCCAGCAGCTTAGCGGGGGACAGGGGGCCTGGC.

CDR3 loop: CASSETSGGADEQFF. Incomplete CDR3 DNA: TGTGCCAGCAGTGAAACTAGCGGGGGGGCCGATGAG. V and J are TRBV6-1 and TRBJ2-1, with 13 bases aligning to TRBD2. The CDR3 is cut off 3 residues early in the read; its end comes from the germline J gene. This CDR3 spans 15 amino acids. CDR1 is MNHNS and CDR2 is SASEGT in the germline V gene. V trimming: 2 bases; J trimming: 8 bases; junction bases outside the gene matches: 3.

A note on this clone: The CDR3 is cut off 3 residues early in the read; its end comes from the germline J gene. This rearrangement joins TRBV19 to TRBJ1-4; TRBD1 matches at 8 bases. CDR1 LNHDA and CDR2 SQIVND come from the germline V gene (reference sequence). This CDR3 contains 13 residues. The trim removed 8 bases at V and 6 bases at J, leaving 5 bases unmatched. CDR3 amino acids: CASSGTGYEKLFF. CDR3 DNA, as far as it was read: TGTGCCAGTTCCGGGACAGGATATGAAAAA.